This T cell receptor beta chain was identified during a study of blood T cell repertoires in COVID-19. Looking at the study overall: The samples span acute and convalescent COVID-19 from the United States, Italy and Spain. PBMCs, B-cell-depleted T cells, or T cells provided the cDNA or gDNA that made up the material.

The V gene's germline CDR1 is KGHSH and CDR2 LQKENI. The germline V and J ends were trimmed by 2 bases and 4 bases, with 11 bases remaining between them. The CDR3 runs to 14 residues. In the authors' workflow: Estimates of nucleated cell counts were drawn from the amplification of reference gene primers. TCRdb's table, derived via immunoSEQ multiplex PCR, lists solely in-frame clones and lacks some. V and J calls and clone size are those listed in that table; D and trimming were worked out from the DNA. This table has 100,000 to 110,000 clones, approximately 86% appearing once. The source of this sequence is a man aged 45-60 years with active or convalescent COVID-19. Sequencing used peripheral blood. This chain uses TRBV18 with TRBJ1-1, with no clear D. The CDR3 loop is CASSPTSQSTEAFF. DNA of the CDR3: TGTGCCAGCTCACCAACGAGTCAAAGCACTGAAGCTTTCTTT.